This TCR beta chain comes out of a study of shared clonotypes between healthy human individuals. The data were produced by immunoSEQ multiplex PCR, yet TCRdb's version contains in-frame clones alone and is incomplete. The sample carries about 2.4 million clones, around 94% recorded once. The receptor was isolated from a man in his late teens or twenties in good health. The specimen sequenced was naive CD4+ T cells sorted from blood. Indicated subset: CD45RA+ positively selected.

CDR3 in DNA: TGTGCCAGCAGTGAAGGGCGTGGAGGGTGGGACTACGAGCAGTACTTC. Translating gives CASSEGRGGWDYEQYF. The V and J genes are TRBV6-1 and TRBJ2-7; possibly TRBD2 for D (6 bases). This CDR3 region has 16 residues. Germline CDR1 is MNHNS and CDR2 is SASEGT. V dropped 1 base and J dropped 3 bases, with 16 bases sitting between them.